This T cell receptor beta chain was found in a study of T cells in localized non-small cell lung cancer (dated by TCRdb to 2018 to 2020). Some background on the complete study: Comparing tumors with uninvolved tumor-adjacent lungs, the study looked at the T cell repertoires of 200 to 250 patients with early-stage NSCLC. NSCLC patients had a mean age of roughly 66 years, and 129 were male and about a hundred female. All 250 or so NSCLC patients in the cohort were treatment-naive and had localized lung tumors that were resected.

Points the paper makes about the study in general: Since the design was exploratory, TCR variables were selected using unadjusted p-values with no false-discovery rate correction. A median of 57 of the top 100 tumor clones turned up in the paired uninvolved adjacent lung, and 25 to 35 of those clones also ranked among the top 100 of that same adjacent lung. Multi-region tumor sequencing was not performed, so intratumor heterogeneity could not be excluded. Longer overall survival was associated with higher T cell density in blood, whereas shorter survival was associated with higher clonality in adjacent lung. Uninvolved tumor-adjacent lung showed the highest T cell clonality, higher than tumor, which suggests more focused antigenic responses in the adjacent lung.

Trimming at the junction amounts to 0 bases on V and 4 bases on J, and the germline ends lie 7 bases apart. The germline V gene (reference sequence) sets CDR1 to LNHDA and CDR2 to SQIVND. The CDR3 holds 14 amino acids from the cysteine to the phenylalanine. Only CDR3 DNA is held: 42 bases, read in frame from base 1. The immunoSEQ Assay was used to sequence TCR beta CDR3 regions from DNA. The paper's processing steps were these. To compute T cell density, TCR beta template counts were normalized to usable DNA, which was estimated by amplifying housekeeping genes. Richness was estimated using the preseqR package, with extrapolation to 400,000 templates for PBMC samples and to 120,000 templates for tissue samples. Clonality was defined by subtracting Pielou's evenness from one. Differential abundance testing on productive amino-acid clonotypes, with a minimum total count of 5 and an alpha of 0.1, was used to identify tissue-enriched TCRs. The Jaccard Index and the Morisita Overlap Index were used to measure how much the repertoires overlapped between compartments. GLIPH grouped TCR beta CDR3s together with public tetramer-defined viral CDR3s, and a viral motif had to include at least three viral sequences and show V-gene enrichment. The table was pulled from immuneACCESS by TCRdb, which kept in-frame rearrangements only. Such tables lose some clones; where checked, under half of the loss comes from unresolved V genes, and the rest has no known cause. V and J calls and clone size are those listed in that table; D and trimming were worked out from the DNA. This sample has about 2,000 clones in its table, and 20% to 25% of those were observed once. Clones ranked in the top ten supply more than 13% of the sample.

Uninvolved adjacent lung was taken at least 2 cm from the tumor margin and confirmed free of atypia by two independent pathologists. At diagnosis, peripheral blood, uninvolved tumor-adjacent lung and tumor were collected and were preserved as a mix of fresh-frozen and FFPE material. Turning to this clone: The clone's antigen remains unknown. Per-base quality was not reported, and no clone a single base away is much larger than it.

The sequence joins TRBV19 to TRBJ1-5, with no confident D gene call. The sequences come from normal lung tissue next to the tumor, collected before any cancer treatment. The TCR was taken from a male donor at least 60 years old with stage I lung adenocarcinoma. The CDR3 reads as follows: CASSIDLGNQPQHF. DNA sequence: TGTGCCAGTAGTATAGATCTTGGGAATCAGCCCCAGCATTTT.